This T cell receptor beta chain appears in the sequencing data of a study of cytomegalovirus exposure and HLA in healthy donors. The study's findings and limits: About 87% or about 30% of the time was how often most TCR beta V segments were productive, according to an earlier analysis. Upon later analysis, TCR association rates were observed to vary by HLA locus, being highest for DRB1 and lowest for HLA-C.

PCR used 60 Vbeta primers and 13 Jbeta primers. Libraries were prepared by immunoSEQ multiplex PCR; TCRdb keeps only in-frame clonotypes and omits some of them. The sample includes approximately 120,000 clones. Concerning this clone itself: The antigen remains unidentified.

The CDR3 runs to 12 residues. The V gene end was trimmed by 4 bases and the J gene end by 7 bases; junction bases not matched to a gene: 4. The V gene's germline CDR1 is GTSNPN and CDR2 SVGIG (reference sequence). This sequence originates from a woman in her fifties or sixties in good health and CMV-seronegative. Material: PBMCs. The J gene is TRBJ2-1, the V gene TRBV30, with TRBD1 matching 7 bases. The CDR3 region is CAWTPGGNEQFF. The CDR3 DNA reads TGTGCCTGGACCCCAGGGGGAAATGAGCAGTTCTTC. The full variable domain, its missing parts supplied by reference TRBV30 and TRBJ2-1, is SQTIHQWPATLVQPVGSPLSLECTVEGTSNPNLYWYRQAAGRGLQLLFYSVGIGQISSEVPQNLSASRPQDRQFILSSKKLLLSDSGFYLCAWTPGGNEQFFGPGTRLTVL.